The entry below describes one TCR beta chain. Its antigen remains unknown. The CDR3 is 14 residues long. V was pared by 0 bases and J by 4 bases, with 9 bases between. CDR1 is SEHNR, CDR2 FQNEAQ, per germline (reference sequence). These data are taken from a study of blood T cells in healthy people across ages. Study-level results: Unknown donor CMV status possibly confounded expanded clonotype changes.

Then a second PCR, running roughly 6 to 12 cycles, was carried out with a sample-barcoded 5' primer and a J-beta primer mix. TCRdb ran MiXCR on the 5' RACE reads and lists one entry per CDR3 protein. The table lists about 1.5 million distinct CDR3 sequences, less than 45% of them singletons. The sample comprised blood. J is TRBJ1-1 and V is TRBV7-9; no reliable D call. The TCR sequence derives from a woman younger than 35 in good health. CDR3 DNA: TGTGCCAGCAGCTTAGCAGCCTTCAGCACTGAAGCTTTCTTT. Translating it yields CASSLAAFSTEAFF.